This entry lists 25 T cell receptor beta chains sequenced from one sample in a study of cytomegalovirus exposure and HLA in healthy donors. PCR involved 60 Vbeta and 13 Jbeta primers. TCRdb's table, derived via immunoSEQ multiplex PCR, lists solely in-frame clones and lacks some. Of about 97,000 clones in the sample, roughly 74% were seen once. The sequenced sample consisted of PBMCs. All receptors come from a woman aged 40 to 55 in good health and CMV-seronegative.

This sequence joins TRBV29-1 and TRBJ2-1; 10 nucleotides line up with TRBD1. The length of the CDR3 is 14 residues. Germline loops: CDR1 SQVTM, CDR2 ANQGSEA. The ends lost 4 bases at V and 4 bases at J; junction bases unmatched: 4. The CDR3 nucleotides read TGCAGCGTTGGGGGACAGGGGACTTACAATGAGCAGTTCTTC. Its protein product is CSVGGQGTYNEQFF.

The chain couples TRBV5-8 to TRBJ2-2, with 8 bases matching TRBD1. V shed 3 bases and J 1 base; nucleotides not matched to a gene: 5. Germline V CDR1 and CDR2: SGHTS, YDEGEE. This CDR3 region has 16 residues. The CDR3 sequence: CASSSPGTGNTGELFF. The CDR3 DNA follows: TGTGCCAGCAGCTCCCCCGGGACAGGGAACACCGGGGAGCTGTTTTTT.

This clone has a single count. The CDR3 DNA reads as TGTGCCAGCTCAAAACAGGGGGCTGCTAATGAAAAACTGTTTTTT. Amino acid sequence: CASSKQGAANEKLFF. This chain uses TRBV18 with TRBJ1-4, with 9 bases aligning to TRBD1. Losses at the gene ends were 5 bases for V and 3 bases for J; bases not matched to a gene: 4. This CDR3 contains 15 residues. CDR1 KGHSH and CDR2 LQKENI come from the germline V gene.

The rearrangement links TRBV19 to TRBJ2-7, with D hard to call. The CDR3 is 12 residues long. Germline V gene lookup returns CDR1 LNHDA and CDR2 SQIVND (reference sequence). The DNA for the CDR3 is TGTTTCGGCAGTCGGGTCGACTACGAGCAGTACTTC. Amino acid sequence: CFGSRVDYEQYF.

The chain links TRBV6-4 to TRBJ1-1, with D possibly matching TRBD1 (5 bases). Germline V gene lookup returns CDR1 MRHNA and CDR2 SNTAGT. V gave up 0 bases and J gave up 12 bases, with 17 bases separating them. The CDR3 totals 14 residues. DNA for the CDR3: TGTGCCAGCAGTGACTCGGGGGGAGGTGGAAAAACTTTCTTT. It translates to CASSDSGGGGKTFF.

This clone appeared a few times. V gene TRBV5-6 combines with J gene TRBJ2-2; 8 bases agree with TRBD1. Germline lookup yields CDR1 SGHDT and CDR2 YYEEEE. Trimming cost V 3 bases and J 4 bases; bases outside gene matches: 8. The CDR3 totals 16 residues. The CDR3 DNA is TGTGCCAGCAGCTACCGGGCTCAGGGGGCCACCGGGGAGCTGTTTTTT. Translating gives CASSYRAQGATGELFF.

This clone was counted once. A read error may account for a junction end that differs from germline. CDR3 in amino acids: CASSLEAGRDEQHF. CDR3 in DNA: TGTGCCAGCAGCTTAGAAGCGGGGAGGGACGAGCAGCACTTC. The rearrangement links TRBV7-6 to TRBJ2-7; 7 nucleotides match TRBD2. Per germline, CDR1 SGHVS and CDR2 FNYEAQ. The CDR3 is made up of 14 amino acids.

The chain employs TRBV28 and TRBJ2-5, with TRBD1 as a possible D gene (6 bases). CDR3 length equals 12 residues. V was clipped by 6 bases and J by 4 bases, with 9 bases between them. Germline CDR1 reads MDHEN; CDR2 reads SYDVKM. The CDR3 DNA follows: TGTGCCAGCAGACAGGGACGAGAGACCCAGTACTTC. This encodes CASRQGRETQYF.

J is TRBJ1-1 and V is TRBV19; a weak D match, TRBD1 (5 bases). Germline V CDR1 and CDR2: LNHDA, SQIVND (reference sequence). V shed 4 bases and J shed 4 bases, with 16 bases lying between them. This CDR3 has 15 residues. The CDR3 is CASSSSLAGGTEAFF. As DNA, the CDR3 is TGTGCCAGTAGTAGTAGTTTAGCGGGGGGCACTGAAGCTTTCTTT.

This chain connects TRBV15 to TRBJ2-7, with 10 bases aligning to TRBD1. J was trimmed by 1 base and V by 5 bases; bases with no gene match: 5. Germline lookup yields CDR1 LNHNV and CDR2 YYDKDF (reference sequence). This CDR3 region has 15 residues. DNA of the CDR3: TGTGCCACCAGCCTGGGACAGGGGCCTTCCTACGAGCAGTACTTC. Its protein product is CATSLGQGPSYEQYF.

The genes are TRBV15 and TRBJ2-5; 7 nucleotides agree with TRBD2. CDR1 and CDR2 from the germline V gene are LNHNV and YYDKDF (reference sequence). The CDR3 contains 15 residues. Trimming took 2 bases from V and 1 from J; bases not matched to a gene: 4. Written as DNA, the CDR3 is TGTGCCACCAGCAGATCCCTAGCGGTCCAAGAGACCCAGTACTTC. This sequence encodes CATSRSLAVQETQYF.

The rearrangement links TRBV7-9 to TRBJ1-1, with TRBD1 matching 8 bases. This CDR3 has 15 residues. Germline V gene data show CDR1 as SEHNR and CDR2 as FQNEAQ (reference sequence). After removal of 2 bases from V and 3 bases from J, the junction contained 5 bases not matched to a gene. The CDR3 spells CASSLRQGLDTEAFF. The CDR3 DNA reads TGTGCCAGCAGCTTACGACAGGGGCTTGACACTGAAGCTTTCTTT.

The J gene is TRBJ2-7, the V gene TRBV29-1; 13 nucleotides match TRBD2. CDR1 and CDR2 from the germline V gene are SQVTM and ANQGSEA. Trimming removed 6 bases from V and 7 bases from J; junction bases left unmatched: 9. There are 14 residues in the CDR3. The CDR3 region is CSVAPGLAGSEQYF. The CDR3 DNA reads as TGCAGCGTCGCGCCGGGACTAGCGGGATCGGAGCAGTACTTC.

CDR3 nucleotides: TGTGCCAGCAGCTTCGAACAGAGAGCCTACGAGCAGTACTTC. It is translated as CASSFEQRAYEQYF. The V gene is TRBV7-2, the J gene TRBJ2-7; D remains ambiguous. The germline V gene has CDR1 SGHTA and CDR2 FQGNSA. The ends were cut back, 3 bases at V and 2 bases at J, with 11 bases in the middle. The CDR3 sequence is 14 residues long.

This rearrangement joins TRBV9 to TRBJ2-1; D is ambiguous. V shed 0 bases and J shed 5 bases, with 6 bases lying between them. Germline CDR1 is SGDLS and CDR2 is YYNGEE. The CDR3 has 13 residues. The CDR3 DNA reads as TGTGCCAGCAGCGTAGTTATTGACAATGAGCAGTTCTTC. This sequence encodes CASSVVIDNEQFF.

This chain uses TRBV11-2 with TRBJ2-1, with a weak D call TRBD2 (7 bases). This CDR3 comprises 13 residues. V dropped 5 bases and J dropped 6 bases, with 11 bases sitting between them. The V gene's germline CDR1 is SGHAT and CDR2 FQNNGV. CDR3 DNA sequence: TGTGCCAGCAGCAGGGGGGGATTCAATGAGCAGTTCTTC. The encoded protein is CASSRGGFNEQFF.

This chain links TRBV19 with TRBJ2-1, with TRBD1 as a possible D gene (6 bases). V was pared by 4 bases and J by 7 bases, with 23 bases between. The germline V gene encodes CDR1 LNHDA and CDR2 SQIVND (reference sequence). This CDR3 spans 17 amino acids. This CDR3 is CASSKPVGTGIGNEQFF. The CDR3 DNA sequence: TGTGCCAGTAGTAAACCAGTCGGAACAGGGATCGGGAATGAGCAGTTCTTC.

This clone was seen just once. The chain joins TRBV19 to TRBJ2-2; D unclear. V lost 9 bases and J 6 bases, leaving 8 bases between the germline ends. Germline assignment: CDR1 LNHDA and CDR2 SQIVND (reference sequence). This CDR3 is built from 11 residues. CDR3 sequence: CASYGPGELFF. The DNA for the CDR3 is TGTGCCAGCTACGGTCCCGGGGAGCTGTTTTTT.

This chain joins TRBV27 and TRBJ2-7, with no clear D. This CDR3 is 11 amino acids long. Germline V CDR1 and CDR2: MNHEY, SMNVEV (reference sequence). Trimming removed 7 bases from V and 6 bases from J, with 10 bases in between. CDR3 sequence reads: CASKKLGEQYF. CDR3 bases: TGTGCCAGCAAGAAACTCGGCGAGCAGTACTTC.

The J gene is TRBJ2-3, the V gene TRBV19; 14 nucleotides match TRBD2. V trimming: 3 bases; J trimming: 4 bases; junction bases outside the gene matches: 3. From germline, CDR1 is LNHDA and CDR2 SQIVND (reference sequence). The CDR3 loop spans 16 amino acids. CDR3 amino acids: CASSMPGLAGADTQYF. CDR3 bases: TGTGCCAGTAGTATGCCGGGACTAGCGGGGGCAGATACGCAGTATTTT.

CDR3 bases: TGTGCCAGCAGCACTCTACGGGAGACCCAGTACTTC. This sequence encodes CASSTLRETQYF. The chain recombines TRBV6-1 with TRBJ2-5; D is uncertain. This CDR3 spans 12 amino acids. V dropped 6 bases and J dropped 5 bases, with 10 bases sitting between them. Germline V gives CDR1 MNHNS, CDR2 SASEGT.

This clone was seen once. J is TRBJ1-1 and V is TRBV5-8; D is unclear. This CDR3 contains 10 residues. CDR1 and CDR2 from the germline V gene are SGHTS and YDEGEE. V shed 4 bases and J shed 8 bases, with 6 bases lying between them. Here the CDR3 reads CASSVVEAFF. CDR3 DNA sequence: TGTGCCAGCAGCGTAGTCGAAGCTTTCTTT.

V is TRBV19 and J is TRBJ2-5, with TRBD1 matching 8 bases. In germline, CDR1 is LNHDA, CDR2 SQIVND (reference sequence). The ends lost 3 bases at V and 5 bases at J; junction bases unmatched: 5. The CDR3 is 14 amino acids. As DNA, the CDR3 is TGTGCCAGTAGTATTCAGGGGGCGGGGGAGACCCAGTACTTC. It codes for CASSIQGAGETQYF. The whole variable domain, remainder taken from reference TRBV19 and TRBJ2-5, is DGGITQSPKYLFRKEGQNVTLSCEQNLNHDAMYWYRQDPGQGLRLIYYSQIVNDFQKGDIAEGYSVSREKKESFPLTVTSAQKNPTAFYLCASSIQGAGETQYFGPGTRLLVL.

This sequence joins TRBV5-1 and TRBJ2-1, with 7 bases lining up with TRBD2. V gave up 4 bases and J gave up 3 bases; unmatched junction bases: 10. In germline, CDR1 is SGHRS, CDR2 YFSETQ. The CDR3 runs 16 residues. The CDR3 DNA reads TGCGCCAGCAGCAGGGACCCGGGACTACGCTACAATGAGCAGTTCTTC. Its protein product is CASSRDPGLRYNEQFF. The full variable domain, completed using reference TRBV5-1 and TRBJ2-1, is KAGVTQTPRYLIKTRGQQVTLSCSPISGHRSVSWYQQTPGQGLQFLFEYFSETQRNKGNFPGRFSGRQFSNSRSEMNVSTLELGDSALYLCASSRDPGLRYNEQFFGPGTRLTVL.

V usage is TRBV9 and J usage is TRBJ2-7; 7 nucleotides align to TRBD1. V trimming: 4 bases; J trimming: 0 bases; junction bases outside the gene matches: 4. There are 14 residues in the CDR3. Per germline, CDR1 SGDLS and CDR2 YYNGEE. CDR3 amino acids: CASSPRQGSYEQYF. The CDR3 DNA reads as TGTGCCAGCAGCCCACGACAGGGCTCCTACGAGCAGTACTTC.